The 27 T cell receptor beta chains below were found in one sample sequenced in a study of cytomegalovirus exposure and HLA in healthy donors. The PCR was carried out with 60 Vbeta primers and 13 Jbeta primers. The protocol was immunoSEQ multiplex PCR, while the TCRdb copy is restricted to in-frame clones and leaves out a portion. The sample carries 100,000 to 150,000 clones, 77% recorded once. Sequencing used PBMCs. The receptors come from a woman in her 40s in good health and CMV-seropositive.

The V and J genes are TRBV29-1 and TRBJ2-5; maybe TRBD2 (6 bases). V lost 8 bases and J lost 0, with 13 bases in between. CDR1 and CDR2 (germline): SQVTM, ANQGSEA. The CDR3 length is 13 residues. The CDR3 here is CSTRDFYQETQYF. CDR3 bases: TGCAGCACAAGGGACTTTTACCAAGAGACCCAGTACTTC.

The rearrangement joins TRBV7-3 to TRBJ2-2; a possible D gene is TRBD1 (5 bases). Germline lookup yields CDR1 SGHTA and CDR2 FQGTGA. Trimming removed 5 bases at V and 6 bases at J, with 13 bases between. The CDR3 sequence is 14 residues long. The CDR3 nucleotides read TGTGCCAGCAGCGCGAGTGGGGCGCCCGGGGAGCTGTTTTTT. It is translated as CASSASGAPGELFF.

The chain employs TRBV19 and TRBJ2-1; 9 bases align to TRBD2. Trimming removed 5 bases from V and 3 bases from J; junction bases left unmatched: 8. The CDR3 loop spans 16 amino acids. Germline V gene lookup returns CDR1 LNHDA and CDR2 SQIVND (reference sequence). The CDR3 bases are TGTGCCAGTAGTCCTGAGGGACTAGCTGTCTACAATGAGCAGTTCTTC. This gives the protein CASSPEGLAVYNEQFF. The full variable domain, its missing parts supplied by reference TRBV19 and TRBJ2-1, is DGGITQSPKYLFRKEGQNVTLSCEQNLNHDAMYWYRQDPGQGLRLIYYSQIVNDFQKGDIAEGYSVSREKKESFPLTVTSAQKNPTAFYLCASSPEGLAVYNEQFFGPGTRLTVL.

The chain couples TRBV5-4 to TRBJ2-7; D ambiguous. This CDR3 is built from 14 residues. The V end lost 2 bases, the J end lost 2 bases, and 11 bases lay between the germline ends. Germline CDR1 and CDR2: SGHNT and YYREEE (reference sequence). The CDR3 bases are TGTGCCAGCAGCTTACAGTCCAGTGCCTACGAGCAGTACTTC. As protein: CASSLQSSAYEQYF.

The chain is built from TRBV19 and TRBJ1-2; D unresolved. This CDR3 comprises 12 residues. Trimming shortened V by 1 base and J by 7 bases, and 7 bases separated the two germline ends. Germline V gives CDR1 LNHDA, CDR2 SQIVND (reference sequence). CDR3 loop: CASSIGGTGYTF. The CDR3 DNA is TGTGCCAGTAGTATAGGAGGAACTGGCTACACCTTC. The whole variable domain, filled in from reference TRBV19 and TRBJ1-2, reads DGGITQSPKYLFRKEGQNVTLSCEQNLNHDAMYWYRQDPGQGLRLIYYSQIVNDFQKGDIAEGYSVSREKKESFPLTVTSAQKNPTAFYLCASSIGGTGYTFGSGTRLTVV.

The chain combines TRBV28 with TRBJ2-1; D is possibly TRBD2 (6 bases). The CDR3 sequence is 13 residues long. V lost 10 bases and J 8 bases, leaving 18 bases between the germline ends. The V gene's germline CDR1 is MDHEN and CDR2 SYDVKM. As DNA, the CDR3 is TGTGCCACTCAAACCGGGCCGGGGGATGAGCAGTTCTTC. Protein sequence: CATQTGPGDEQFF.

This clone was counted a single time. DNA of the CDR3: TGTGCCAGCAGCCAAGAATCACGGGCTTTCTTT. Protein product: CASSQESRAFF. The V and J genes are TRBV4-2 and TRBJ1-1; D gene unclear. The CDR3 sequence is 11 residues long. Germline V gene sequence: CDR1 LGHNA, CDR2 YNFKEQ. V gave up 0 bases and J gave up 11 bases, with 7 bases separating them.

There are a few counts of this clone. The V call is TRBV11-2, the J call TRBJ2-7; the match to TRBD2 covers 10 bases. Germline trimming cut 2 bases from V and 5 bases from J; bases unmatched to any gene: 6. Germline lookup yields CDR1 SGHAT and CDR2 FQNNGV. The CDR3 spans 15 residues. CDR3 in DNA: TGTGCCAGCAGCTTACTAGCGGGAGATCTCCACGAGCAGTACTTC. Its translation: CASSLLAGDLHEQYF.

The genes are TRBV7-9 and TRBJ2-4; 9 nucleotides align to TRBD1. V shed 1 base and J 7 bases; nucleotides not matched to a gene: 5. CDR1 and CDR2 from the germline V gene are SEHNR and FQNEAQ (reference sequence). This CDR3 region has 15 residues. CDR3 sequence reads: CASSLEGTGYNIQYF. Written as DNA, the CDR3 is TGTGCCAGCAGCTTAGAGGGGACAGGGTACAACATTCAGTACTTC.

This chain connects TRBV18 to TRBJ1-3, with TRBD1 identical over 8 bases. J lost 2 bases, V lost 2 bases, and 2 bases had no gene match. The CDR3 has 15 amino acids. CDR1 and CDR2 from the germline V gene are KGHSH and LQKENI. This CDR3 reads CASSPDRGPGNTIYF. The CDR3 bases are TGTGCCAGCTCACCAGACAGGGGCCCTGGAAACACCATATATTTT.

V gene TRBV11-2 combines with J gene TRBJ2-7; 7 bases align to TRBD1. The CDR3 has 15 amino acids. CDR1 and CDR2 from the germline V gene are SGHAT and FQNNGV. The V and J ends lost 6 bases and 8 bases, in that order; junction bases with no gene match: 16. This chain's CDR3 is CASRPLTDREFKQYF. In DNA form, the CDR3 reads TGTGCCAGCAGACCGCTCACTGACAGGGAGTTTAAGCAGTACTTC. Filled out from reference TRBV11-2 and TRBJ2-7, the complete variable domain reads EAGVAQSPRYKIIEKRQSVAFWCNPISGHATLYWYQQILGQGPKLLIQFQNNGVVDDSQLPKDRFSAERLKGVDSTLKIQPAKLEDSAVYLCASRPLTDREFKQYFGPGTRLTVT.

This chain joins TRBV28 and TRBJ1-5; D gene unclear. Looked up from germline, CDR1 is MDHEN and CDR2 is SYDVKM. The CDR3 has 12 amino acids. Trimming took off 7 bases at V and 2 bases at J, with 6 bases between the two ends. CDR3 loop: CASKHGNQPQHF. CDR3 DNA: TGTGCCAGCAAACATGGCAATCAGCCCCAGCATTTT.

This chain connects TRBV27 to TRBJ2-7, with 7 bases that match TRBD2. CDR1 is MNHEY and CDR2 is SMNVEV in the germline V gene (reference sequence). J lost 12 bases, V lost 5 bases, and 10 bases had no gene match. This CDR3 has 12 residues. The CDR3 bases are TGTGCCAGCAGTCACCTCGAGCGGGATCTGTACTTC. Amino acid sequence: CASSHLERDLYF.

The rearrangement joins TRBV6-5 to TRBJ1-1; D is unresolved. The CDR3 has 13 amino acids. Germline V gene sequence: CDR1 MNHEY, CDR2 SVGAGI. The V and J ends lost 0 bases and 7 bases respectively, with 9 bases between them. This CDR3 reads CASSYSRRLEAFF. CDR3 bases: TGTGCCAGCAGTTACTCGAGAAGACTTGAAGCTTTCTTT.

This chain uses TRBV6-5 with TRBJ1-5, with TRBD1 matching over 7 bases. The germline CDR1 and CDR2 sequences are MNHEY and SVGAGI. The CDR3 covers 14 residues. The junction had 6 bases not matched to a gene; V was cut back by 6 bases and J by 4 bases. The CDR3 reads CASRPGTANQPQHF. The DNA of the CDR3 is TGTGCCAGCAGGCCCGGGACAGCTAATCAGCCCCAGCATTTT.

The J gene is TRBJ1-6, the V gene TRBV6-5, with D maybe TRBD1 (5 bases). The CDR3 is 15 residues long. Germline V gives CDR1 MNHEY, CDR2 SVGAGI. V dropped 7 bases and J dropped 9 bases, with 19 bases sitting between them. The DNA for the CDR3 is TGTGCCAGCACCACGGGGGGGAATGTTATTTCACCCCTCCACTTT. Encoded protein: CASTTGGNVISPLHF.

This clone was recorded once. The chain employs TRBV2 and TRBJ1-5; no firm D call. The CDR3 runs 15 residues. The V gene lost 3 bases and the J gene lost 0 bases, with 9 bases spanning the gap. In germline, CDR1 is SNHLY, CDR2 FYNNEI. In nucleotides, the CDR3 is TGTGCCAGCAGTGACAGGATCCTTAGCAATCAGCCCCAGCATTTT. It is translated as CASSDRILSNQPQHF.

Regarding this clone: One end of the junction does not line up with germline, which may come from a read error. The chain joins TRBV5-1 to TRBJ2-5; the match to TRBD2 covers 13 bases. This CDR3 spans 16 amino acids. The germline CDR1 and CDR2 sequences are SGHRS and YFSETQ. The CDR3 loop reads CDSSSGLAGVGETQYF. CDR3 DNA sequence: TGCGACAGCAGCTCCGGACTAGCGGGAGTTGGCGAGACCCAGTACTTC. The variable domain in full, completed from reference TRBV5-1 and TRBJ2-5, reads KAGVTQTPRYLIKTRGQQVTLSCSPISGHRSVSWYQQTPGQGLQFLFEYFSETQRNKGNFPGRFSGRQFSNSRSEMNVSTLELGDSALYLCDSSSGLAGVGETQYFGPGTRLLVL.

This rearrangement joins TRBV6-5 to TRBJ1-4; D gene uncertain. With 4 bases removed from V and 0 bases from J, the gap between germline ends came to 9 bases. This CDR3 has 15 residues. The germline CDR1 and CDR2 sequences are MNHEY and SVGAGI. CDR3 sequence: CASSSVGATNEKLFF. In DNA form, the CDR3 reads TGTGCCAGCAGTTCAGTCGGGGCAACTAATGAAAAACTGTTTTTT.

The chain carries TRBV6-1 and TRBJ2-3; maybe TRBD2 (7 bases). The CDR3 has 14 amino acids. Looked up from germline, CDR1 is MNHNS and CDR2 is SASEGT. V lost 2 bases, J lost 4 bases, and 10 bases lay in between. This chain's CDR3 is CASSERGGPDTQYF. In DNA form, the CDR3 reads TGTGCCAGCAGTGAAAGGGGGGGGCCAGATACGCAGTATTTT.

The CDR3 reads CASSASGSVSYEQYF. For the CDR3, the DNA is TGTGCCAGCAGTGCTAGCGGGAGTGTCTCCTACGAGCAGTACTTC. This chain uses TRBV27 with TRBJ2-5; 10 positions match TRBD2. The DNA end is a closer match to TRBJ2-7, so the J assignment may be wrong. Per the germline V gene, CDR1 is MNHEY and CDR2 is SMNVEV (reference sequence). The CDR3 totals 15 residues.

This chain joins TRBV5-1 and TRBJ1-2; D remains ambiguous. CDR1 and CDR2 from the germline V gene are SGHRS and YFSETQ. The CDR3 totals 12 residues. V was clipped by 0 bases and J by 8 bases, with 8 bases between them. The CDR3 region is CASSLAGWGYTF. The CDR3 DNA sequence: TGCGCCAGCAGCTTGGCGGGGTGGGGCTACACCTTC.

V gene TRBV2 combines with J gene TRBJ2-3; 13 nucleotides align to TRBD2. Germline lookup yields CDR1 SNHLY and CDR2 FYNNEI. Unmatched junction bases numbered 10, after V lost 5 bases and J lost 5 bases. This CDR3 contains 17 residues. The CDR3 sequence: CASSFGLTSGRIDTQYF. The CDR3 DNA is TGTGCCAGCAGTTTTGGCCTGACTAGCGGGAGGATAGATACGCAGTATTTT.

The chain is built from TRBV4-1 and TRBJ2-2; D might be TRBD1 (6 bases). Looked up from germline, CDR1 is MGHRA and CDR2 is YSYEKL. Trimming cost V 3 bases and J 5 bases, with 10 bases left between them. The CDR3 loop spans 14 amino acids. In DNA form, the CDR3 reads TGCGCCAGCAGCCATGCACAGGGTACCGGGGAGCTGTTTTTT. Translated: CASSHAQGTGELFF.

This chain links TRBV19 with TRBJ2-4, with a tentative D call TRBD2 (7 bases). The CDR3 covers 15 residues. CDR1 and CDR2 from the germline V gene are LNHDA and SQIVND (reference sequence). Trimming removed 11 bases from V and 8 bases from J, with 25 bases in between. The CDR3 DNA follows: TGTGCCTCTAGTGACTCTATATCGGGGGGCGACATTCAGTACTTC. Its protein is CASSDSISGGDIQYF.

The gene calls are TRBV30 and TRBJ2-1, with TRBD2 matching over 7 bases. The V gene's germline CDR1 is GTSNPN and CDR2 SVGIG (reference sequence). V shed 0 bases and J 6 bases; nucleotides not matched to a gene: 5. CDR3 size: 14 residues. The CDR3 loop reads CAWSVGGPLNEQFF. The CDR3 bases are TGTGCCTGGAGTGTGGGAGGGCCCCTCAATGAGCAGTTCTTC.

The chain employs TRBV10-2 and TRBJ2-5; the D gene is possibly TRBD1 (6 bases). The J call may be in error: the DNA end matches TRBJ2-7 better. The CDR3 length is 12 residues. CDR1 WSHSY and CDR2 SAAADI come from the germline V gene. CDR3 in amino acids: CASSPGQYEQYF. CDR3 bases: TGCGCCAGCAGCCCCGGACAGTACGAGCAGTACTTC.